This T cell receptor (beta chain) was recorded in a study of T cells in Graves' hyperthyroidism and ophthalmopathy (dated by TCRdb to about 2019). Regarding the research as a whole: Peripheral blood was collected at initial diagnosis, before any treatment. To identify TCR V-J signatures that set the groups apart, the researchers used a discovery cohort of 90 to 100 patients, made up of roughly 45 with Graves' ophthalmopathy and 57 with stable Graves' hyperthyroidism. Whether ophthalmopathy could be predicted prospectively was tested in an independent validation cohort made up of fewer than 20 hyperthyroidism patients plus 17 patients who later progressed to ophthalmopathy. The 85 to 100 discovery patients were divided at random into training and test sets in a 7:3 ratio. The study also compared thyroid tissue and blood T-cell repertoires from about six Graves' hyperthyroidism patients. After sampling, hyperthyroidism patients received methimazole starting at 30 mg daily, and ophthalmopathy patients received high-dose intravenous methylprednisolone. TCR Vbeta CDR3 sequencing of 130 to 150 peripheral blood samples (over 40 ophthalmopathy, over 70 hyperthyroidism and approximately 17 progressor patients) is reported in the paper. The paper's findings and limits, for the study overall: Ophthalmopathy was separated from stable hyperthyroidism by a 13 V-J signature model, with approximately 89% sensitivity and approximately 84% specificity obtained in cross-validation and 80%/75% obtained in testing. Sample size was not statistically predetermined, and blinding of investigators to group allocation was not performed. Most expanded thyroid clonotypes (frequency above 0.001) were also detected in blood, suggesting blood repertoires may reflect thyroid immune responses. In validation, progression to ophthalmopathy was predicted by the model with 70.59% sensitivity and 72.22% specificity, a median of about 6.8 months before onset.

The TCR beta CDR3 regions were amplified from the RNA transcripts. The first round of RT-PCR for the TCR CDR3 was performed with the HTBI primer set and the Qiagen OneStep RT-PCR kit. A second multiplex PCR round built the libraries, followed by size selection and purification. Sequencing of the libraries was done on an Illumina HiSeq2000 using paired-end 100 bp reads. The authors' pipeline ran thus. Raw data were processed with SOAPnuke, discarding reads with adapters, uncalled bases, mean Phred below 15, or no exact constant-primer or identifier match. COPE v1.2.5 was used to merge the high-quality paired reads, and each unique nucleotide sequence was defined as a clonotype. Clonotypes were aligned to IMGT TRBV, TRBD and TRBJ reference segments using MiTCR v1.1. Analysis was restricted to V-J combinations with a frequency above 0.0001, which covered 99.2% of repertoires. A TCS score was defined as the ratio between F50 (clonal expansion) and ExV (chaos), using BLOSUM62-based TCRdist between CDR3 peptides within each V-J. Welch's t-statistics and random forest reduced roughly 530 V-J features to roughly 13, which were used in a naive Bayes classifier (R e1071). TCRdb itself trimmed the public reads at Q25 with fastp, ran MiXCR and retained productive beta chains. Entries are consolidated by CDR3 protein sequence, retaining the most common genes and DNA. The V and J calls shown here were made by TCRdb, not taken from the authors' results. This sample comprises about 580,000 distinct CDR3 sequences, approximately 15% of them detected only once. Roughly 5.5% of the sample is in the top ten clones.

Trimming takes 0 bases from V and 6 bases from J, and the germline ends sit 11 bases apart. Spanning cysteine to phenylalanine, the CDR3 consists of 15 amino acids. The DNA shown is the 45-base CDR3, in frame from base 1. CDR1 is given as LGHNT and CDR2 as FRNRAP, both from the germline V gene. On this clonotype itself: Its antigen is currently not known. No much larger clone is present one base from it, and per-base qualities are unavailable.

Hyperthyroidism patients were newly diagnosed, had a disease duration of under 2 months, and were aged 18 to 65 years. Patients with uncontrolled infections, other autoimmune diseases, pregnancy or lactation were excluded. Clinical symptoms, serum thyroxine and TRAb, thyroid ultrasound, and orbital computed tomography formed the basis for the diagnoses. Blood from progressor patients was drawn when they were first diagnosed with hyperthyroidism, before any ophthalmopathy symptoms appeared. PBMCs were separated from roughly 10 ml of fresh peripheral blood using Ficoll-Paque density gradient centrifugation. Progressor patients were initially diagnosed with Graves' hyperthyroidism and developed ophthalmopathy during follow-up. Total RNA was extracted with Trizol reagent, and quality was checked on an Agilent 2100 Bioanalyzer.

The chain was built from TRBV12-5 and TRBJ2-2; there is no confident call for the D gene. The sequence came from a woman under 40 with Graves' hyperthyroidism that later progressed to Graves' ophthalmopathy. The sample taken for sequencing was blood. At the DNA level, the sequence is TGTGCTAGTGGTTTGGTCTTCCAGGTCCCCGGGGAGCTGTTTTTT. Its protein is CASGLVFQVPGELFF.